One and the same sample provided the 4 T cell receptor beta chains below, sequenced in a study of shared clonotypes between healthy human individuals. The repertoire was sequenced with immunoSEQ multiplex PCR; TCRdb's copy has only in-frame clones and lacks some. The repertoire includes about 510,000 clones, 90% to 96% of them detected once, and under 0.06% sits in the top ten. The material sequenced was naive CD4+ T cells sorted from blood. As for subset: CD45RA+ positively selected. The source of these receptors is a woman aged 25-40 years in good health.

The CDR3 sequence: CASSLRTGEQETQYF. The CDR3 nucleotides read TGTGCCAGCTCACTCCGGACAGGGGAACAAGAGACCCAGTACTTC. This sequence joins TRBV18 and TRBJ2-5; 9 bases fit TRBD1. Germline V lookup: CDR1 KGHSH, CDR2 LQKENI. This CDR3 contains 15 residues. Trimming removed 4 bases from V and 2 bases from J; junction bases left unmatched: 5.

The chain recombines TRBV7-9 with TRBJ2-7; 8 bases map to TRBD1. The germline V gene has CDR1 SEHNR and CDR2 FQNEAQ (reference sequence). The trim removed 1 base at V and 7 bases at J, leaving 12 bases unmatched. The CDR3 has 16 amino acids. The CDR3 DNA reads TGTGCCAGCAGCTTAGAGTTTGTCCAGGGGGCGCGAGAGCAGTACTTC. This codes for CASSLEFVQGAREQYF. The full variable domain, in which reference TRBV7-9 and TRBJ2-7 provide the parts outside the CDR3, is DTGVSQNPRHKITKRGQNVTFRCDPISEHNRLYWYRQTLGQGPEFLTYFQNEAQLEKSRLLSDRFSAERPKGSFSTLEIQRTEQGDSAMYLCASSLEFVQGAREQYFGPGTRLTVT.

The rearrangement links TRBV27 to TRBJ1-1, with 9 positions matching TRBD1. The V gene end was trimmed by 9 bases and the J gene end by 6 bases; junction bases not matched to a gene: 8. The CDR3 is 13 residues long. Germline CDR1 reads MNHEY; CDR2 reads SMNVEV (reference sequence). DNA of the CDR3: TGTGCCAGTAAAACAGGGGGCGCGGCTGAAGCTTTCTTT. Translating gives CASKTGGAAEAFF.

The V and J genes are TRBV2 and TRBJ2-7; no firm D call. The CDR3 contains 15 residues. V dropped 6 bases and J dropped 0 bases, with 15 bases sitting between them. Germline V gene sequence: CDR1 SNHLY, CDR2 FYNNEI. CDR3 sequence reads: CASRAADFSSYEQYF. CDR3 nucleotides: TGTGCCAGCAGAGCCGCAGACTTCAGCTCCTACGAGCAGTACTTC.